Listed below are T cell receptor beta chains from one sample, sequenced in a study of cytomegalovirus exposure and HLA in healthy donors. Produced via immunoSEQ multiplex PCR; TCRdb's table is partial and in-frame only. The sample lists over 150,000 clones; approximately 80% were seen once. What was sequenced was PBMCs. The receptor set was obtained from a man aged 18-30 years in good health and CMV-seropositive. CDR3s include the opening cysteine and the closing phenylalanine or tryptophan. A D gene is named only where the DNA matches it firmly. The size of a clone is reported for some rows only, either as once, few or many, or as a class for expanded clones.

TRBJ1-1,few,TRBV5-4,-,CASSSPGNTEAFF,TGTGCCAGCAGCTCCCCGGGGAACACTGAAGCTTTCTTT
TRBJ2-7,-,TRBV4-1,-,CASSLSAGPYEQYF,TGCGCCAGCAGCCTATCGGCAGGGCCATACGAGCAGTACTTC
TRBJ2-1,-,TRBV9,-,CASSDQGGGGYEQFF,TGTGCCAGCAGCGATCAGGGTGGGGGGGGCTATGAGCAGTTCTTC
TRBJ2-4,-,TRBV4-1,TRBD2,CASSQGLAGGRGKNIQYF,TGCGCCAGCAGCCAAGGACTAGCGGGGGGGCGGGGCAAAAACATTCAGTACTTC
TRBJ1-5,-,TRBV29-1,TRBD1,CSVGQGGNQPQHF,TGCAGCGTTGGACAGGGCGGTAATCAGCCCCAGCATTTT
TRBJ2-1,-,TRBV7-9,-,CASSYRRDSYNEQFF,TGTGCCAGCAGCTACAGGAGGGACTCCTACAATGAGCAGTTCTTC
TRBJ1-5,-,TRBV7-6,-,CASSLGNFQPQHF,TGTGCCAGCAGCTTAGGTAACTTTCAGCCCCAGCATTTT
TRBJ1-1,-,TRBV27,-,CASSNLGDTEAFF,TGTGCCAGCAGTAACCTCGGAGACACTGAAGCTTTCTTT
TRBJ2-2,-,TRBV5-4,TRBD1,CASSSGQGYTGELFF,TGTGCCAGCAGCAGTGGACAGGGATACACCGGGGAGCTGTTTTTT
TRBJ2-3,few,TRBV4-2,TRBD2,CASSRGLAGSTDTQYF,TGTGCCAGCAGCCGCGGACTAGCGGGAAGCACAGATACGCAGTATTTT
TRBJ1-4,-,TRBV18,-,CASSPTGIGTNEKLFF,TGTGCCAGCTCACCAACAGGGATCGGAACTAATGAAAAACTGTTTTTT
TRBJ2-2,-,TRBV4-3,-,CASSQGGPTNTGELFF,TGCGCCAGCAGCCAAGGGGGGCCCACGAACACCGGGGAGCTGTTTTTT
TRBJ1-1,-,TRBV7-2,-,CASSPTENTEAFF,TGTGCCAGCAGCCCGACAGAGAACACTGAAGCTTTCTTT